Listed below are T cell receptor beta chains from one sample, sequenced in a study of blood T cells in healthy people across ages. Via MiXCR, TCRdb re-called the 5' RACE reads, giving one row per CDR3 protein. Seen here are about 1.8 million distinct CDR3 sequences, around half observed once, and the top ten hold around 2.1%. The sample was blood. The receptor source for this set is a middle-aged woman in good health. CDR3s include the opening cysteine and the closing phenylalanine or tryptophan.

>TRBJ2-7|TRBV29-1
CSVPGQGSPYEQYF
>TRBJ1-5|TRBV12-5
CASGHRTGGRPQHF
>TRBJ2-4|TRBV6-2/TRBV6-3
CASSYYEGAKNIQYF
>TRBJ2-5|TRBV29-1
CSVEYQLRLYF
>TRBJ2-3|TRBV20-1
CSARLADLGDTQYF
>TRBJ1-2|TRBV28
CASWGQSYGYTF
>TRBJ2-1|TRBV7-9
CATDPGLDNNEQFF
>TRBJ1-5|TRBV6-2/TRBV6-3
CASSSNLRVKVAPQHF
>TRBJ2-3|TRBV28
CASSVRGDLLPPDTQYF
>TRBJ1-1|TRBV20-1
CSAPPPGQVEAFF
>TRBJ2-1|TRBV7-6
CASSFSIHEQFF
>TRBJ2-1|TRBV20-1
CSAIGGAWVNEQFF
>TRBJ2-5|TRBV7-2
CASSSAGGEETQYF
>TRBJ1-1|TRBV6-5
CASSPQIIYGRTEAFF
>TRBJ2-5|TRBV6-2/TRBV6-3
CASSYSTRNEQYF